Following are 30 T cell receptor beta chains from one sample sequenced in a study of shared clonotypes between healthy human individuals. This table comes from immunoSEQ multiplex PCR, and its TCRdb copy is limited to in-frame clones, with some not included. The sample shows a few million clones, over 85% of them seen only once. The sequencing input was naive CD4+ T cells from PBMCs. The subset denotes: CD45RA+ positively selected. These receptors originate from a man aged 18 to 30 in good health. Some clones in this sample may be carry-over from other donors' samples.

V gene TRBV28 combines with J gene TRBJ1-6; 8 bases line up with TRBD1. The germline gives CDR1 MDHEN, CDR2 SYDVKM. The CDR3 consists of 15 residues. V was pared by 7 bases and J by 6 bases, with 8 bases of the junction left unmatched. Written as DNA, the CDR3 is TGTGCCAGCACCTCCCGGACAGGGCCTAATTCACCCCTCCACTTT. Protein sequence: CASTSRTGPNSPLHF. Filled out from reference TRBV28 and TRBJ1-6, the complete variable domain reads DVKVTQSSRYLVKRTGEKVFLECVQDMDHENMFWYRQDPGLGLRLIYFSYDVKMKEKGDIPEGYSVSREKKERFSLILESASTNQTSMYLCASTSRTGPNSPLHFGNGTRLTVT.

Remarks on this clone: Relative to the germline gene, one junction end is altered; a read error may explain this. This chain uses TRBV4-3 with TRBJ2-1; 12 nucleotides match TRBD2. This CDR3 comprises 17 residues. CDR1 and CDR2 (germline): LGHNA, YSLEER. This chain's CDR3 is CASSQDTLAGGYNEQFF. The CDR3 nucleotides are TGCGCCAGCAGTCAAGATACACTAGCGGGAGGATACAATGAGCAGTTCTTC.

This clone was found once. The chain employs TRBV6-5 and TRBJ2-1, with 11 bases aligning to TRBD2. Trimming at V came to 6 bases and at J to 7 bases, leaving 8 bases not matched to a gene. The CDR3 runs to 15 residues. Per the germline V gene, CDR1 is MNHEY and CDR2 is SVGAGI. CDR3 DNA sequence: TGTGCCAGCAGGCAACTAGCGGGAGTCCGGAATGAGCAGTTCTTC. Its protein product is CASRQLAGVRNEQFF.

The genes are TRBV5-1 and TRBJ2-7, with D perhaps matching TRBD1 or TRBD2 (5 bases each). V was shortened by 5 bases and J by 5 bases, with 17 bases between the two germline ends. Germline V CDR1 and CDR2: SGHRS, YFSETQ. The CDR3 has 14 amino acids. The CDR3 nucleotides read TGCGCCAGCAGGCCGGCCGGGACGCTAAACGAGCAGTACTTC. It encodes CASRPAGTLNEQYF.

As for this clone: Other DNA sequences in this sample translate to the same CDR3. The chain couples TRBV7-3 to TRBJ1-1; D call uncertain. This CDR3 contains 13 residues. V gave up 4 bases and J gave up 0 bases, with 6 bases separating them. Germline CDR1 and CDR2: SGHTA and FQGTGA. CDR3 residues: CASSSQVNTEAFF. The CDR3 DNA is TGTGCCAGCAGCTCTCAAGTGAACACTGAAGCTTTCTTT.

The genes are TRBV14 and TRBJ1-2; D not resolved. The V end was cut by 2 bases, the J end by 8 bases, with 6 bases between. Germline loops: CDR1 SGHDN, CDR2 FVKESK. The CDR3 runs to 11 residues. This CDR3 is CASSQLVGYTF. DNA of the CDR3: TGTGCCAGCAGCCAATTAGTCGGCTACACCTTC.

This chain joins TRBV7-2 and TRBJ1-5; 8 bases align to TRBD1. Per the germline V gene, CDR1 is SGHTA and CDR2 is FQGNSA. The CDR3 spans 15 residues. The V segment lost 6 bases and the J segment 7 bases; nucleotides outside the gene matches: 11. The CDR3 here is CASSPTYRGAQPQHF. The CDR3 DNA reads TGTGCCAGCAGTCCCACGTACAGGGGGGCACAGCCCCAGCATTTT.

This rearrangement joins TRBV5-1 to TRBJ2-5; D is undetermined. Germline V lookup: CDR1 SGHRS, CDR2 YFSETQ. The CDR3 loop spans 15 amino acids. The ends were cut back, 7 bases at V and 1 base at J, with 17 bases in the middle. Here the CDR3 DNA reads TGCGCCAGCGGCACGTTGGGTGCGGCCCAAGAGACCCAGTACTTC. Translating gives CASGTLGAAQETQYF.

This clone has just one count. The genes are TRBV18 and TRBJ2-1; TRBD1 aligns across 7 bases. Germline lookup yields CDR1 KGHSH and CDR2 LQKENI. The CDR3 has 13 residues. Trimming took 4 bases from V and 5 from J; bases not matched to a gene: 2. In nucleotides, the CDR3 is TGTGCCAGCTCACAGGGGGCGAACAATGAGCAGTTCTTC. Its translation is CASSQGANNEQFF.

The rearrangement joins TRBV7-9 to TRBJ2-7; D is possibly TRBD1 (5 bases). There are 14 residues in the CDR3. Germline V gene data show CDR1 as SEHNR and CDR2 as FQNEAQ (reference sequence). Trimming removed 5 bases from V and 6 bases from J, with 17 bases in between. CDR3 amino acids: CASSAQVIRGEQYF. CDR3 DNA sequence: TGTGCCAGCAGCGCCCAGGTAATAAGGGGCGAGCAGTACTTC.

This chain joins TRBV10-2 and TRBJ2-7; 9 positions match TRBD1. With V trimmed by 5 bases and J by 3 bases, 5 bases remained unmatched. CDR3 size: 14 residues. Germline CDR1 reads WSHSY; CDR2 reads SAAADI. CDR3 residues: CASSNHRGHYEQYF. Here the CDR3 DNA reads TGCGCCAGCAGTAACCACAGGGGGCACTACGAGCAGTACTTC.

J is TRBJ1-2 and V is TRBV4-1; TRBD1 matches at 7 bases. Unmatched junction bases numbered 2, after V lost 4 bases and J lost 3 bases. This CDR3 has 13 residues. Germline V gives CDR1 MGHRA, CDR2 YSYEKL. As DNA, the CDR3 is TGCGCCAGCAGCCTCACAGGGGACTATGGCTACACCTTC. This encodes CASSLTGDYGYTF.

This chain connects TRBV28 to TRBJ1-2; D not resolved. Per germline, CDR1 MDHEN and CDR2 SYDVKM. This CDR3 is 15 amino acids long. The germline V and J ends were trimmed by 0 bases and 3 bases, with 11 bases remaining between them. As DNA, the CDR3 is TGTGCCAGCAGTTTATGGGGAGGGATCGACTATGGCTACACCTTC. The encoded protein is CASSLWGGIDYGYTF.

A remark on this clone: Other DNA sequences in the sample encode the same CDR3. The chain uses TRBV29-1 and TRBJ1-1, with 8 positions matching TRBD1. The CDR3 runs to 13 residues. CDR1 SQVTM and CDR2 ANQGSEA come from the germline V gene. With V trimmed by 3 bases and J by 5 bases, 5 bases remained unmatched. CDR3 in amino acids: CSVDLQGGTEAFF. Here the CDR3 DNA reads TGCAGCGTTGATCTACAGGGGGGAACTGAAGCTTTCTTT.

This sequence joins TRBV7-9 and TRBJ1-2; no definite D call. Per germline, CDR1 SEHNR and CDR2 FQNEAQ (reference sequence). The CDR3 is made up of 13 amino acids. Trimming removed 5 bases from V and 6 bases from J, with 13 bases in between. The CDR3: CASSLTGLDGYTF. As DNA, the CDR3 is TGTGCCAGCAGCCTGACGGGTCTCGATGGCTACACCTTC.

Comments on this clone: Other nucleotide sequences from this sample produce the same CDR3. The chain couples TRBV5-1 to TRBJ2-3; 13 bases map to TRBD2. This CDR3 comprises 16 residues. Germline trimming cut 4 bases from V and 6 bases from J; bases unmatched to any gene: 8. The germline CDR1 and CDR2 sequences are SGHRS and YFSETQ. DNA of the CDR3: TGCGCCAGCAGCCCCGGGACTAGCGGGACATCCGATACGCAGTATTTT. Its protein product is CASSPGTSGTSDTQYF.

The chain links TRBV7-3 to TRBJ1-2; 9 bases are a match to TRBD1. Germline V CDR1 and CDR2: SGHTA, FQGTGA. This CDR3 has 16 residues. Germline trimming cut 2 bases from V and 7 bases from J; bases unmatched to any gene: 11. The CDR3 nucleotides are TGTGCCAGCAGCTTACAGGGCCCGGGACAGGGAGGTGGCTACACCTTC. Translated, it gives CASSLQGPGQGGGYTF. The whole variable domain, filled in from reference TRBV7-3 and TRBJ1-2, reads GAGVSQTPSNKVTEKGKYVELRCDPISGHTALYWYRQSLGQGPEFLIYFQGTGAADDSGLPNDRFFAVRPEGSVSTLKIQRTERGDSAVYLCASSLQGPGQGGGYTFGSGTRLTVV.

CDR3 loop: CAGGNRINTGELFF. CDR3 in DNA: TGTGCCGGAGGCAACAGGATAAACACCGGGGAGCTGTTTTTT. The rearrangement joins TRBV30 to TRBJ2-2; D possibly uses TRBD1 or TRBD2 (5 bases each). The V and J ends lost 8 bases and 2 bases respectively, with 15 bases between them. In germline, CDR1 is GTSNPN, CDR2 SVGIG (reference sequence). The CDR3 is 14 residues long.

This chain uses TRBV5-1 with TRBJ2-2; perhaps TRBD1 as D (5 bases). Germline assignment: CDR1 SGHRS and CDR2 YFSETQ. The ends were cut back, 0 bases at V and 8 bases at J, with 14 bases in the middle. The CDR3 runs 15 residues. The CDR3 DNA follows: TGCGCCAGCAGCTTGGCAGGGTTCGCTGGTGGGGAGCTGTTTTTT. Translated, it gives CASSLAGFAGGELFF.

In DNA, the CDR3 is TGTGCCAGCAGCTTAGCAGGGATCAGGACCGGGGAGCTGTTTTTT. Its protein product is CASSLAGIRTGELFF. The chain uses TRBV11-2 and TRBJ2-2, with a possible D match to TRBD1 (5 bases). The germline V gene has CDR1 SGHAT and CDR2 FQNNGV. The V gene lost 1 base and the J gene lost 5 bases, with 11 bases spanning the gap. The CDR3 loop spans 15 amino acids.

This sequence joins TRBV28 and TRBJ1-1; tentative D call: TRBD1 (5 bases). V lost 1 base, J lost 6 bases, and 18 bases lay in between. CDR1 and CDR2 from the germline V gene are MDHEN and SYDVKM. The CDR3 has 16 amino acids. Here the CDR3 reads CASSLFFSGGGAEAFF. The CDR3 coding sequence is TGTGCCAGCAGTTTATTTTTCTCAGGTGGGGGGGCTGAAGCTTTCTTT.

V and J are TRBV30 and TRBJ2-3; no clear D. V was cut by 2 bases and J by 0 bases, with 9 bases left in between. The V gene's germline CDR1 is GTSNPN and CDR2 SVGIG (reference sequence). CDR3 length: 14 amino acids. This chain's CDR3 is CAWSFKASTDTQYF. The DNA for the CDR3 is TGTGCCTGGAGTTTTAAGGCTAGCACAGATACGCAGTATTTT. The variable domain in full, with the rest retrieved from reference TRBV30 and TRBJ2-3, is SQTIHQWPATLVQPVGSPLSLECTVEGTSNPNLYWYRQAAGRGLQLLFYSVGIGQISSEVPQNLSASRPQDRQFILSSKKLLLSDSGFYLCAWSFKASTDTQYFGPGTRLTVL.

This clone was observed once. This chain connects TRBV11-2 to TRBJ2-1; TRBD1 matches 7 bases. Trimming cost V 5 bases and J 7 bases; bases outside gene matches: 17. The CDR3 covers 17 residues. Germline V CDR1 and CDR2: SGHAT, FQNNGV. CDR3 nucleotide sequence: TGTGCCAGCAGCCATCGGACAGGAACCCCTAAGGGGAATGAGCAGTTCTTC. Its translation: CASSHRTGTPKGNEQFF.

This chain links TRBV6-5 with TRBJ2-5; no definite D call. The V gene's germline CDR1 is MNHEY and CDR2 SVGAGI. V was shortened by 2 bases and J by 3 bases, with 13 bases between the two germline ends. The CDR3 loop spans 15 amino acids. CDR3 coding DNA: TGTGCCAGCAGTTACAGTACCGCTGGGGAAGAGACCCAGTACTTC. As protein: CASSYSTAGEETQYF.

The chain carries TRBV9 and TRBJ2-1; 10 nucleotides agree with TRBD2. Germline loops: CDR1 SGDLS, CDR2 YYNGEE. The CDR3 has 15 amino acids. J was trimmed by 5 bases and V by 8 bases; bases with no gene match: 10. Written as DNA, the CDR3 is TGTGCCAGTTCAGCTAGCGGGAGTAAGGACAATGAGCAGTTCTTC. Amino acids: CASSASGSKDNEQFF.

The rearrangement links TRBV18 to TRBJ2-1; 9 bases line up with TRBD2. The J segment lost 5 bases and the V segment lost 2 bases, leaving 4 bases of the junction unmatched. Germline CDR1 and CDR2: KGHSH and LQKENI. The CDR3 is 15 amino acids. CDR3 nucleotide sequence: TGTGCCAGCTCACCAGCGACTAGCGGAGACAATGAGCAGTTCTTC. Translated: CASSPATSGDNEQFF.

The gene calls are TRBV4-3 and TRBJ1-2, with 7 nucleotides matching TRBD1. CDR3 length: 17 amino acids. Germline-derived CDR1 and CDR2 are LGHNA and YSLEER. V shed 0 bases, J shed 6 bases, and the junction held 13 bases outside the gene matches. This CDR3 reads CASSQDLLGGQRNGYTF. CDR3 coding DNA: TGCGCCAGCAGCCAAGATCTGCTCGGGGGACAGCGTAATGGCTACACCTTC.

This rearrangement joins TRBV29-1 to TRBJ1-1; D perhaps matches TRBD1 (5 bases). From germline, CDR1 is SQVTM and CDR2 ANQGSEA. Trimming took off 7 bases at V and 6 bases at J, with 15 bases between the two ends. The CDR3 covers 12 residues. The CDR3 nucleotides are TGCAGCGACCCGTGGGGGAGGGCTGAAGCTTTCTTT. It codes for CSDPWGRAEAFF.

This clone was detected only a few times. J is TRBJ1-2 and V is TRBV7-3; 7 bases match TRBD1. The trim removed 4 bases at V and 4 bases at J, leaving 3 bases unmatched. Per germline, CDR1 SGHTA and CDR2 FQGTGA. There are 13 residues in the CDR3. The CDR3 loop is CASSSGDSYGYTF. In nucleotides, the CDR3 is TGTGCCAGCAGCTCCGGGGACAGCTATGGCTACACCTTC.

V and J are TRBV7-9 and TRBJ2-2, with 9 bases fitting TRBD2. The V segment lost 6 bases and the J segment 1 base; nucleotides outside the gene matches: 15. Germline loops: CDR1 SEHNR, CDR2 FQNEAQ (reference sequence). The CDR3 loop spans 19 amino acids. The CDR3 sequence is CASSGLTEREVVNTGELFF. For the CDR3, the DNA is TGTGCCAGCAGTGGCCTGACTGAGCGGGAGGTGGTGAACACCGGGGAGCTGTTTTTT.